This T cell receptor beta chain stems from a study of vaccination and CD4 T cells after COVID-19 (dated 2022 in TCRdb). About the study as a whole: Six males and four females were included in the convalescent cohort, with two Hispanic individuals, seven Caucasians, two Asians and one multiracial person represented. Memory CD4+ T cell crossreactivity between SARS-CoV-2 and common cold coronavirus spike proteins was assessed at the TCR clonotype level in an earlier paper using these donors. Post-COVID blood samples from convalescent patients were collected a median of roughly 100 days after diagnosis, with a range of about 30 to 170 days. Post-vaccine blood samples were obtained a median of about 72 days after the second vaccine dose, with a range of about 12 to 241 days. Participants received two doses of either the Pfizer-BioNTech BNT162b2 vaccine (n=8) or the Moderna mRNA-1273 vaccine (n=2). In around ten COVID-19 convalescent patients and a few infection-naive healthy vaccine recipients, the spike-specific CD4+ TCR repertoire before mRNA vaccination was compared with the repertoire after mRNA vaccination. Culture stimuli were overlapping spike peptide pools from SARS-CoV-2 and from the common cold coronaviruses HCoV-NL63, HCoV-OC43 and HCoV-229E. Control cultures used a CEFX viral epitope pool as positive control, an HIV-1 Nef peptide pool as negative control, or no peptide. Overall study outcomes, separate from this receptor: In convalescent patients, a median 86.3% of post-vaccine SARS-CoV-2-reactive clones were detected only after vaccination, and vaccine-specific priming was suggested by this finding. The median count of SARS-CoV-2-reactive clonotypes went up from 21 after infection to about 40 after vaccination, although the change was not significant. The study included relatively few convalescent patients and did not analyze early timepoints after natural infection. In convalescent patients, nearly all vaccine-specific clones (304 of 307) were found to be mono-reactive for SARS-CoV-2 spike rather than cross-reactive with common cold coronaviruses.

Its CDR3 holds 12 amino acids, cysteine through phenylalanine. Here the CDR3 DNA is all that survives: 36 bases in frame from base 1. Looking up the germline V gene yields CDR1 MNHEY and CDR2 SVGEGT. V lost 2 bases and J lost 14 bases, and the count of bases not matched to a germline gene is 6. Explained via the paper, the treatment or condition label denotes: approximately 9-day PBMC culture with coronavirus spike peptide pools or control peptides (ViraFEST assay). CD4+ T cells from unexposed donors were collected before the COVID-19 pandemic (2011-2018). The ViraFEST assay, used in the study, expanded antigen-specific T cells with peptide pools and then identified the expanded clonotypes through TCR sequencing. Each well held approximately 2 million PBMCs cultured in IMDM containing roughly 5.4% human AB serum and approximately 9.4 IU/ml IL-2, with around 9.7 ug/ml peptide pools added. On days 3 and 7, half of the culture medium was replaced with fresh IL-2-containing medium. Once the cells had been in culture for around 10 days, the EasySep CD4+ T cell isolation kit was used to isolate CD4+ T cells by negative selection. Unexposed donor CD4+ T cells were tested for reactivity to SARS-CoV-2 S and N and four common cold coronavirus spike pools, as cell number allowed. Ficoll-Paque Plus gradient centrifugation was used to isolate PBMCs from whole blood, and the isolated PBMCs were then either used fresh or cryopreserved at -140C. Culture conditions were generally each tested in triplicate wells. The leukapheresis product for the unexposed donors was obtained through commercial purchase.

Library method: PCR. At the Johns Hopkins FTIC core, DNA from the cultured CD4+ T cells underwent TCR sequencing with the Oncomine TCR Beta short-read assay. The QIAamp micro DNA kit was used to extract genomic DNA from the cultured CD4+ T cells. Oncomine TCR Beta libraries made from cultured CD4+ T cells were pooled using unique dual indexes and sequenced on an Illumina iSeq 100. The original pipeline was this. Non-productive sequences were removed, and CDR3s that did not start with C, did not end with F or W, or were shorter than 7 amino acids were discarded. Antigen-specific clonotypes were identified with the MANAFEST web application by comparing peptide-stimulated wells with reference and other culture wells. Positive clones required FDR below 0.05, an odds ratio above 5, and productive frequency above 0.1% in at least two of three replicate wells. A clonotype was classed as cross-reactive if the clonotype showed significant expansion both in SARS-CoV-2 spike wells and in at least one common cold coronavirus spike condition. Using R version 3.6.1, CDR3 homology was evaluated through Levenshtein distances (stringdist) along with unrooted phylogenetic trees (ape). TCRdb cleaned the public reads at Q25 with fastp, built clones with MiXCR and kept in-frame beta chains. CDR3 protein sequences are deduplicated, and each keeps its most common genes and DNA. The V and J calls and clone size are TCRdb's, not the authors'. For this sample the table gives fewer than 10,000 distinct CDR3 sequences, of which roughly 44% were detected only once. The ten top clones hold about a tenth of the sample.

This clonotype has only a few counts. The clone's antigen remains unknown. Per-base qualities were not stored, and no clone one base away is much larger. This clonotype was sampled from a human donor in good health. The rearrangement combines TRBV6-2 or TRBV6-3 with TRBJ2-1, and 7 junction bases match TRBD1. Input material: CD4+ T cells from blood, cultured in vitro. In nucleotide form, the sequence is TGTGCCAGCAGTTACGGTCGTCAGGGGGAGTTCTTC. It codes for CASSYGRQGEFF.